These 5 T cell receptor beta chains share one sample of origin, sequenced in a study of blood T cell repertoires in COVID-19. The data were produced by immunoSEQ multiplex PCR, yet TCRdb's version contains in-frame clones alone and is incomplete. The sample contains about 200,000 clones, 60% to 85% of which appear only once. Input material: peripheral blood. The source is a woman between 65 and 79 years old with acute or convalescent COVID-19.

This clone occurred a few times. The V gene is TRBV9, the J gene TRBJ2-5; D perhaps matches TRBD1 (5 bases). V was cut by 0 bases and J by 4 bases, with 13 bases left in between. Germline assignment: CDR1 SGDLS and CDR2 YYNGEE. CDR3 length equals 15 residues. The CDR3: CASSVGFVTAETQYF. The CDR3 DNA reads TGTGCCAGCAGCGTAGGATTCGTGACAGCAGAGACCCAGTACTTC.

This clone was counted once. CDR3 amino acids: CAWSVLQVTGTDTQYF. CDR3 DNA: TGTGCCTGGAGTGTACTCCAGGTGACGGGCACAGATACGCAGTATTTT. The rearrangement uses TRBV30 and TRBJ2-3; no clear D gene. In germline, CDR1 is GTSNPN, CDR2 SVGIG (reference sequence). The length of the CDR3 is 16 residues. V dropped 0 bases and J dropped 1 base, with 14 bases sitting between them.

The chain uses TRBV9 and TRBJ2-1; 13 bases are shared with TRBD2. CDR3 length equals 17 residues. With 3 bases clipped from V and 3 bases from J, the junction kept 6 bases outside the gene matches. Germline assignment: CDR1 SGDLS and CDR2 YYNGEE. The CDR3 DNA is TGTGCCAGCAGCGCGGAACTAGCGGGGGGGTTCTACAATGAGCAGTTCTTC. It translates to CASSAELAGGFYNEQFF.

CDR3 nucleotides: TGTGCCAGTAGTGTAGGATCAGGGAAGCAGCCCCAGCATTTT. Its protein is CASSVGSGKQPQHF. V is TRBV19 and J is TRBJ1-5, with D possibly TRBD1 on 5 matching bases. This CDR3 has 14 residues. The germline gives CDR1 LNHDA, CDR2 SQIVND (reference sequence). With 5 bases removed from V and 7 bases from J, the gap between germline ends came to 15 bases. Looking up the rest from reference TRBV19 and TRBJ1-5 gives the full variable domain: DGGITQSPKYLFRKEGQNVTLSCEQNLNHDAMYWYRQDPGQGLRLIYYSQIVNDFQKGDIAEGYSVSREKKESFPLTVTSAQKNPTAFYLCASSVGSGKQPQHFGDGTRLSIL.

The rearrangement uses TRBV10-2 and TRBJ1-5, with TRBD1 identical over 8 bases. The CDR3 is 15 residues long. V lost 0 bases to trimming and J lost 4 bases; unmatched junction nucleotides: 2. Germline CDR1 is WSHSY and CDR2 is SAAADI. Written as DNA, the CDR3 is TGCGCCAGCAGTGAGTCATGGACAGGGAATCAGCCCCAGCATTTT. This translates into CASSESWTGNQPQHF.